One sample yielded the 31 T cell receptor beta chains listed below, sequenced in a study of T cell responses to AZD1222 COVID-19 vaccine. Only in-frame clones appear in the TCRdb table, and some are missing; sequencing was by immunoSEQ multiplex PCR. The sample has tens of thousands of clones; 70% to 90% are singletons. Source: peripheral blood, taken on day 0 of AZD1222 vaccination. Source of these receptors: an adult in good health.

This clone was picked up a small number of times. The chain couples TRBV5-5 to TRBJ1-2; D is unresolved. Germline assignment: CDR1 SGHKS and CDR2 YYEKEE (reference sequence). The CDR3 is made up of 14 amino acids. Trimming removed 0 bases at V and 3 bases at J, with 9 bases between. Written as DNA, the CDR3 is TGTGCCAGCAGCTTGGGGGGTTTAGACTATGGCTACACCTTC. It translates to CASSLGGLDYGYTF.

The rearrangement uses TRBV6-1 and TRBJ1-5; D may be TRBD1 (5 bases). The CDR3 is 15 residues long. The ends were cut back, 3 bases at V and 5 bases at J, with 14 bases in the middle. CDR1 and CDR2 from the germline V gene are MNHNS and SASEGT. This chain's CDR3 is CASSEGGERDQPQHF. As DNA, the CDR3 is TGTGCCAGCAGTGAGGGGGGGGAAAGAGATCAGCCCCAGCATTTT.

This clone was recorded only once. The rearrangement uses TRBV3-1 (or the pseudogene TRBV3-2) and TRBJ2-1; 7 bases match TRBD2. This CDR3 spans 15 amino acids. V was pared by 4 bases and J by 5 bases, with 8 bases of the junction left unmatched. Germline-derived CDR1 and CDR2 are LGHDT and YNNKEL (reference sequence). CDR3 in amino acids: CASSLSRGGDNEQFF. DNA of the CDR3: TGTGCCAGCAGCCTGTCTCGCGGGGGTGACAATGAGCAGTTCTTC.

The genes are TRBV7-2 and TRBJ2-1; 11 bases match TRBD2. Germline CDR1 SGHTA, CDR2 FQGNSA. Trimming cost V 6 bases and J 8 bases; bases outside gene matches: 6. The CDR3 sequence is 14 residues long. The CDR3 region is CASRPGLAEYEQFF. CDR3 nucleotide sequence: TGTGCCAGCAGGCCGGGACTAGCGGAGTATGAGCAGTTCTTC.

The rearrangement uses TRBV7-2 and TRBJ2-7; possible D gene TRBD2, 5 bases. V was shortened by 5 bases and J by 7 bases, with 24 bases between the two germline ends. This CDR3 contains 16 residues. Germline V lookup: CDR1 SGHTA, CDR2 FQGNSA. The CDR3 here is CASSPTSNPLFGEQYF. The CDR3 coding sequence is TGTGCCAGCAGCCCTACTAGTAATCCTCTTTTTGGAGAGCAGTACTTC.

The CDR3 bases are TGTGCCAGCAGCTTAGGGACAGGGTTCGACTATGGCTACACCTTC. It yields the protein CASSLGTGFDYGYTF. The rearrangement joins TRBV11-2 to TRBJ1-2; TRBD1 agrees at 8 bases. The CDR3 contains 15 residues. Germline CDR1 reads SGHAT; CDR2 reads FQNNGV. The V and J ends lost 1 base and 3 bases, in that order; junction bases with no gene match: 4.

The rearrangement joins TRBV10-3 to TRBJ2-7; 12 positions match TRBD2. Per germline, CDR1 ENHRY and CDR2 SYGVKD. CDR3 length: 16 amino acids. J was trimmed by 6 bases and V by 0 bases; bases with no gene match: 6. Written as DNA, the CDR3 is TGTGCCATCAGTGAGTCTTTGACTAGCGGGAGAAGCGAGCAGTACTTC. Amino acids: CAISESLTSGRSEQYF.

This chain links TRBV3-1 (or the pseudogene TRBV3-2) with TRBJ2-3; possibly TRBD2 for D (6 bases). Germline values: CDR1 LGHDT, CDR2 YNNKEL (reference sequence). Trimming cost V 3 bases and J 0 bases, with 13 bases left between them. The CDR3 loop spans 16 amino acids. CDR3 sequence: CASSQGLASSTDTQYF. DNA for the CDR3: TGTGCCAGCAGCCAGGGGCTAGCGTCCAGCACAGATACGCAGTATTTT.

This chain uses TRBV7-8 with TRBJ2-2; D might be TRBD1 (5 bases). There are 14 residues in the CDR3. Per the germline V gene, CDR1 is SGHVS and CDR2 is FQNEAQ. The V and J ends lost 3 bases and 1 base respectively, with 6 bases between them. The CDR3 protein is CASSLQGNTGELFF. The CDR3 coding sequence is TGTGCCAGCAGCTTGCAGGGGAACACCGGGGAGCTGTTTTTT.

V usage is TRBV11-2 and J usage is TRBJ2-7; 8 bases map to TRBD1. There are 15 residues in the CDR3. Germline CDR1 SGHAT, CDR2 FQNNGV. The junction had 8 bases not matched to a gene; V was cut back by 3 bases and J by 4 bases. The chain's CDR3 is CASSFRQGARYEQYF. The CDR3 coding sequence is TGTGCCAGCAGCTTCAGGCAGGGGGCGCGTTACGAGCAGTACTTC.

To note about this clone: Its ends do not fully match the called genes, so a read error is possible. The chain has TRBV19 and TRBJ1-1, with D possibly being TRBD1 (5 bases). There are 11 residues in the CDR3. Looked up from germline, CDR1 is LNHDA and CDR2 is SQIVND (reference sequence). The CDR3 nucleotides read TGTGCCAGTAGTGAAAGTGGGGCCCTTAACTTT. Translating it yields CASSESGALNF.

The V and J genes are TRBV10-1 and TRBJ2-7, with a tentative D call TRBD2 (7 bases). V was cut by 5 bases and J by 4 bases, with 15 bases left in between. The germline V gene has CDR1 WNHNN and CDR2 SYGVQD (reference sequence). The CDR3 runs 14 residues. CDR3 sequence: CASSFGGAVYEQYF. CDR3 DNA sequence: TGCGCCAGCAGTTTTGGGGGGGCAGTGTACGAGCAGTACTTC.

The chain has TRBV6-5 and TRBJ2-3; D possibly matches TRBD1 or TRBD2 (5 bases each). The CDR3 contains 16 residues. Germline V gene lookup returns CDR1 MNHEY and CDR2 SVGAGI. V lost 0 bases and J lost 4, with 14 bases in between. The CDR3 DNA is TGTGCCAGCAGTTACTCGGCAGGGATGGGAGCAGATACGCAGTATTTT. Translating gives CASSYSAGMGADTQYF.

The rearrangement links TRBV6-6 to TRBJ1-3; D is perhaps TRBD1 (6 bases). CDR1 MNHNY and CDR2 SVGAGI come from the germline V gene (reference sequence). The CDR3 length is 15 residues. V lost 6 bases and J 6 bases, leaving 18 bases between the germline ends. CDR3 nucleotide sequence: TGTGCCAGCAGATTCAGGGGAGAAGGGGCAAACACCATATATTTT. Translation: CASRFRGEGANTIYF.

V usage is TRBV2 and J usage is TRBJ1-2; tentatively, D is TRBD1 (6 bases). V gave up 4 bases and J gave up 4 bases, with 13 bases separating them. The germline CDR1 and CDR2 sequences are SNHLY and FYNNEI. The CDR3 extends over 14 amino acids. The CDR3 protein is CASSVVSGVYGYTF. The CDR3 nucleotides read TGTGCCAGCAGTGTTGTCTCAGGGGTCTATGGCTACACCTTC. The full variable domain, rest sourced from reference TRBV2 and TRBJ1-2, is EPEVTQTPSHQVTQMGQEVILRCVPISNHLYFYWYRQILGQKVEFLVSFYNNEISEKSEIFDDQFSVERPDGSNFTLKIRSTKLEDSAMYFCASSVVSGVYGYTFGSGTRLTVV.

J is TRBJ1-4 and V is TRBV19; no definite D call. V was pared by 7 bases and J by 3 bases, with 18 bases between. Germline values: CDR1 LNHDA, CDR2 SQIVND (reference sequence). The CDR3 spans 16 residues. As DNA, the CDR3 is TGTGCCAGTATCGGGAGGGCCGAAGATTCTAATGAAAAACTGTTTTTT. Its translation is CASIGRAEDSNEKLFF.

The chain's CDR3 is CATSDSTLGGNQPQHF. DNA for the CDR3: TGTGCCACCAGTGATTCTACCTTGGGAGGCAATCAGCCCCAGCATTTT. V usage is TRBV24-1 and J usage is TRBJ1-5; no reliable D call. Germline V gene sequence: CDR1 KGHDR, CDR2 SFDVKD. The CDR3 is 16 residues long. V gave up 2 bases and J gave up 2 bases, with 12 bases separating them.

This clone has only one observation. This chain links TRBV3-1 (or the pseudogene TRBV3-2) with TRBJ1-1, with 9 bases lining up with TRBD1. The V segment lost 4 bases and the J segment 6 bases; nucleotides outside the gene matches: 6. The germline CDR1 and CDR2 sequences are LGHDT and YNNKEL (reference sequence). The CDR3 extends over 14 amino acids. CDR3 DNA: TGTGCCAGCAGCCGGGGGACAGGGACCCCTGAAGCTTTCTTT. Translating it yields CASSRGTGTPEAFF.

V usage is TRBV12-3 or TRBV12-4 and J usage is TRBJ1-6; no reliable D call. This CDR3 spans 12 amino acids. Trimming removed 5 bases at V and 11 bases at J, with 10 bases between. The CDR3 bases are TGTGCCAGCAGTAAGGAGTCTCCACCCCTCCACTTT. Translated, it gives CASSKESPPLHF.

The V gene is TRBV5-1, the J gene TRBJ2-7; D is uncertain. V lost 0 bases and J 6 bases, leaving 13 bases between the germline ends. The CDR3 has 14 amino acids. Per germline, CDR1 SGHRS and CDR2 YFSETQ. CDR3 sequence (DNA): TGCGCCAGCAGCTTGGCGGGCCCCTCGGGCGAGCAGTACTTC. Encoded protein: CASSLAGPSGEQYF.

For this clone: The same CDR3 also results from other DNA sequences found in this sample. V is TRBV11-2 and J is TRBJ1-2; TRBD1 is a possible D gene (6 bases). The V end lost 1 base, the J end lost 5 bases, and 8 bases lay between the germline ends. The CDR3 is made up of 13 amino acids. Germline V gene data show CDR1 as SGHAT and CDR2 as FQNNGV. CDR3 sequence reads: CASSLGTGYGYTF. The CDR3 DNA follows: TGTGCCAGCAGCTTAGGAACAGGGTATGGCTACACCTTC.

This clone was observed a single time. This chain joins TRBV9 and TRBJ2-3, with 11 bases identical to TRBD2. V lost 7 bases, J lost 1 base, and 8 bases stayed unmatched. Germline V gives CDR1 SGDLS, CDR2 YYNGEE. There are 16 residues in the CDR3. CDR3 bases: TGTGCCAGCGGTTTAGCACTAGCGGGAGGCACAGATACGCAGTATTTT. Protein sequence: CASGLALAGGTDTQYF.

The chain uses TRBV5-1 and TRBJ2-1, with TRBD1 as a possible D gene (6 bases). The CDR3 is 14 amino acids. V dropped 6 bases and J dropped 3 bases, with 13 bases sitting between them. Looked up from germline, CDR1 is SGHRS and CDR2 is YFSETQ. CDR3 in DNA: TGCGCCAGCACACTTGGACAGTACTACAATGAGCAGTTCTTC. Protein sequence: CASTLGQYYNEQFF.

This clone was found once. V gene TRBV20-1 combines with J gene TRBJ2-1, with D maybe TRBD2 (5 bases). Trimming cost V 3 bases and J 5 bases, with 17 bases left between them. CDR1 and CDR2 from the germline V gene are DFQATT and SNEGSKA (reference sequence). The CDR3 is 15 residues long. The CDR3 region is CSASSGLHSHNEQFF. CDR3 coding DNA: TGCAGTGCTAGTTCAGGACTCCACTCGCACAATGAGCAGTTCTTC.

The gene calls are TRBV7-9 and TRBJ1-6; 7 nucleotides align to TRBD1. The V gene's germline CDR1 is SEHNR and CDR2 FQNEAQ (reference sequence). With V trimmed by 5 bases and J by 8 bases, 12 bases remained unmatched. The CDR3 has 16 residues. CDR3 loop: CASSVDAGTVHSPLHF. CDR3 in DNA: TGTGCCAGCAGCGTAGACGCCGGGACAGTCCATTCACCCCTCCACTTT.

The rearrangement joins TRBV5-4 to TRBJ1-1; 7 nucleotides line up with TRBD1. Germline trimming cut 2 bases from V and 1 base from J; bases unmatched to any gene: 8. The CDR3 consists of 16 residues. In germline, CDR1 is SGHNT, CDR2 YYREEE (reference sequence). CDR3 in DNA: TGTGCCAGCAGCTTAGGGACAGAGCTATGGAACACTGAAGCTTTCTTT. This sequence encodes CASSLGTELWNTEAFF.

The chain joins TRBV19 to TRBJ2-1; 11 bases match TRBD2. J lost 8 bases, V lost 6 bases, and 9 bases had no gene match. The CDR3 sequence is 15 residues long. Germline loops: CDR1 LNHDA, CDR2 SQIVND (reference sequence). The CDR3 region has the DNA TGTGCCAGTAGGCTAACTAGCGGGAGAGGGGATGAGCAGTTCTTC. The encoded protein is CASRLTSGRGDEQFF.

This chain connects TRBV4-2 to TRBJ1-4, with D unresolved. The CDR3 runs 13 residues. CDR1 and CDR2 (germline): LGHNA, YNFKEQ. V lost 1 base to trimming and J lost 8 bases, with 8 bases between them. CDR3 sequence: CASSQGAREKLFF. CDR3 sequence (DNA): TGTGCCAGCAGCCAAGGGGCGCGAGAAAAACTGTTTTTT.

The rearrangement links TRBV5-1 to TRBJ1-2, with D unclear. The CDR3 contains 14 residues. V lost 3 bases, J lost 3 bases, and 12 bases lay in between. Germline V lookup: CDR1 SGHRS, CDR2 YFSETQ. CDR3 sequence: CASSWGGPDYGYTF. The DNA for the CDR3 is TGCGCCAGCAGCTGGGGAGGCCCAGACTATGGCTACACCTTC.

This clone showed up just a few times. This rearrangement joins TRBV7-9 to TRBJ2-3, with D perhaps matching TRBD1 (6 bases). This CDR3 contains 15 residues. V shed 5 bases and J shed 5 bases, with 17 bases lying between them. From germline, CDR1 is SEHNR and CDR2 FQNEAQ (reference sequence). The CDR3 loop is CASSGLLGAQDTQYF. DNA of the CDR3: TGTGCCAGCAGCGGTTTGTTGGGGGCCCAAGATACGCAGTATTTT.

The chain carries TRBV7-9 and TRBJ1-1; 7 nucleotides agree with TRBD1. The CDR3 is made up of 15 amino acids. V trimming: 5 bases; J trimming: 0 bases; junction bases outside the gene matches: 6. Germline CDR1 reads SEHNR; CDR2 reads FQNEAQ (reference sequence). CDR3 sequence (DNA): TGTGCCAGCAGCCCGGGACAGCCCATGAACACTGAAGCTTTCTTT. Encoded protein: CASSPGQPMNTEAFF.